Listed below are T cell receptor beta chains from one sample, sequenced in a study of T cell changes during pregnancy in multiple sclerosis. The table came from immunoSEQ multiplex PCR; TCRdb's copy has only in-frame clones and leaves some out. This table holds about 28,000 clones, roughly 89% found once. The input for sequencing was CD4+ T cells from peripheral blood mononuclear cells, taken in the first trimester of pregnancy. All receptors derive from a female donor in good health, enrolled as a control in a pregnancy study. CDR3s include the opening cysteine and the closing phenylalanine or tryptophan. The D gene is left open where the match is weak. Clone size is given for some rows only: seen once, a few or many times, or a class if the clone is expanded.

v_call	d_call	j_call	clone_size	cdr3_nt	cdr3_aa
TRBV7-2	TRBD2	TRBJ2-5	.	TGTGCCAGCAGCTCGGGAGGAGAGACCCAGTACTTC	CASSSGGETQYF
TRBV30	.	TRBJ2-7	.	TGTGCCTGGAGTTATGGGGGGGCCTCGGACGAGCAGTACTTC	CAWSYGGASDEQYF
TRBV7-8	TRBD2	TRBJ2-3	.	TGTGCCAGCAGCTTACTAGCGGGGGCTAGCACAGATACGCAGTATTTT	CASSLLAGASTDTQYF
TRBV2	.	TRBJ1-5	.	TGTGCCAGCAGTTCAGGGATCAATCAGCCCCAGCATTTT	CASSSGINQPQHF
TRBV7-6	.	TRBJ2-3	.	TGTGCCAGCAGCTTAAGCGCAGATACGCAGTATTTT	CASSLSADTQYF
TRBV28	TRBD1	TRBJ1-3	.	TGTGCCAGCAGGACAGGGGCAATAAGCTCTGGAAACACCATATATTTT	CASRTGAISSGNTIYF
TRBV5-1	.	TRBJ2-5	.	TGCGCCAGCAGCCCATGGGGTACAGGGGAGGTTAGTGAGACCCAGTACTTC	CASSPWGTGEVSETQYF
TRBV11-2	TRBD1	TRBJ1-1	few	TGTGCCAGCAGCCGGACAGGCCTAAACACTGAAGCTTTCTTT	CASSRTGLNTEAFF
TRBV27	TRBD1	TRBJ1-1	few	TGTGCCAGCAGTGGGGACAGGGGTGACACTGAAGCTTTCTTT	CASSGDRGDTEAFF
TRBV7-3	.	TRBJ2-1	few	TGTGCCAGCAGCTTAGCCCTAAGCAATGAGCAGTTCTTC	CASSLALSNEQFF
TRBV11-1	.	TRBJ1-2	once	TGTGCCAGCAGCTTAGGGGGAGACGCTAACTATGGCTACACCTTC	CASSLGGDANYGYTF
TRBV28	TRBD1	TRBJ1-2	.	TGTGCCAGCAGTCCGGGACAGGGAACGGATGGCTACACCTTC	CASSPGQGTDGYTF
TRBV2	.	TRBJ2-1	once	TGTGCCAGCAGTGGAGGCGAGCAGTTCTTC	CASSGGEQFF
TRBV5-1	.	TRBJ2-5	.	TGCGCCAGCAGCTTGGCCATGGAGACCCAGTACTTC	CASSLAMETQYF
TRBV6-6	TRBD2	TRBJ2-2	.	TGTGCCAGCAGGGCTGGACTAGCGGGGGATACCGGGGAGCTGTTTTTT	CASRAGLAGDTGELFF
TRBV2	.	TRBJ1-5	.	TGTGCCAGCAGCAGAGACAGTTCAAATCAGCCCCAGCATTTT	CASSRDSSNQPQHF
TRBV29-1	TRBD2	TRBJ2-1	.	TGCAGCGTGGAGCGGGAGTGGGATGAGCAGTTCTTC	CSVEREWDEQFF
TRBV5-8	.	TRBJ2-3	.	TGTGCCAGCAGCCCGCGGGTAGGTGGCACAGATACGCAGTATTTT	CASSPRVGGTDTQYF
TRBV4-3	TRBD1	TRBJ2-7	.	TGCGCCAGCAGCCAAGAGCGACGACAGGGTGGAATCTACGAGCAGTACTTC	CASSQERRQGGIYEQYF
TRBV6-1	.	TRBJ1-4	.	TGTGCCAGCAGTGTCTTCAGCCCAGGGTGGGGGGGGGATGAAAAACTGTTTTTT	CASSVFSPGWGGDEKLFF
TRBV28	.	TRBJ1-2	.	TGTGCCAGCAGTTTATTCTTGAATTCTCGGGGGTTTGCGGCGCCTAACGATGGCTACACCTTC	CASSLFLNSRGFAAPNDGYTF
TRBV29-1	TRBD1	TRBJ2-7	.	TGCAGCGTGAGGGACAGGGCGAAATCGGTCTACGAGCAGTACTTC	CSVRDRAKSVYEQYF
TRBV7-2	TRBD1	TRBJ1-2	.	TGTGCCAGCAGCTATACCCTGACAGGGGGCTATGGCTACACCTTC	CASSYTLTGGYGYTF
TRBV27	TRBD2	TRBJ2-1	.	TGTGCCAGCAGTTTATTGCCTAGCGGGAATAATGAGCAGTTCTTC	CASSLLPSGNNEQFF
TRBV2	.	TRBJ1-1	.	TGTGCCAGCAGAAGGGAGGGGGTTTTGGAGGCTGAAGCTTTCTTT	CASRREGVLEAEAFF
TRBV7-3	.	TRBJ2-6	.	TGTGCCAGCAGCTTACCAGGGGCTGGGGCCAACGTCCTGACTTTC	CASSLPGAGANVLTF
TRBV28	.	TRBJ1-2	.	TGTGCCAGCAGGCGCCTCGGACAGAACTATGGCTACACCTTC	CASRRLGQNYGYTF